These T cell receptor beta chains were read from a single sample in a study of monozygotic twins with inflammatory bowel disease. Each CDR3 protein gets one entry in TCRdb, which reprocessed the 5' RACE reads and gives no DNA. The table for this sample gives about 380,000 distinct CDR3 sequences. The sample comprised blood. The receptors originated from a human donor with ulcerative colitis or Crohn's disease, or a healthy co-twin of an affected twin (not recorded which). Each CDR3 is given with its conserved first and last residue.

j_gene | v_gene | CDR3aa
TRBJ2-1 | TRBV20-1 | CSARGGDIGYNEQFF
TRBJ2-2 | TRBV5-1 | CASSLRVASNTGELFF
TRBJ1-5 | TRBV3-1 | CASSPDGLNQPQHF
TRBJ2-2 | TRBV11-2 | CASSLELFRRLDSGELFF
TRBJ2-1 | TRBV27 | CASKGGFSYNEQFF
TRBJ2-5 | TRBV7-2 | CASSLFSGVQETQYF
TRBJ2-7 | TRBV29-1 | CSVAPGRGNEQYF
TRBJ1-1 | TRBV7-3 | CASSLWEGAEAFF
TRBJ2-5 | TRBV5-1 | CASSLVLRHQETQYF
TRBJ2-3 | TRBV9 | CASSVGRSWTDTQYF
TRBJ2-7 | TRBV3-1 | CASSQVRLAGRYEQYF
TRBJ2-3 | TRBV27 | CASRRLAGISTDTQYF
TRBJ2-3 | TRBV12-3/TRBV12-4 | CASSPRTSGGKTQYF
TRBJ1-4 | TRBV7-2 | CASSQGGETGEKLFF
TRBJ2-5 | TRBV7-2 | CASSLDSARETQYF